This T cell receptor beta chain was found in a study of blood T cell repertoires in COVID-19. Whole-study context: COVID-19 samples from acute and convalescent phases originated in the United States, Italy and Spain.

Per the original methods: Estimation of nucleated cell counts was performed using reference gene primer amplification. Sequenced by immunoSEQ multiplex PCR; TCRdb stores in-frame clones only, minus some. The V and J calls and clone size come from that table; D and trimming were worked out from the DNA. This sample yields roughly 300,000 clones, of which about 86% are seen a single time; more than 10% belongs to the top ten. The CDR3 has 15 residues. Germline V lookup: CDR1 PRHDT, CDR2 FYEKMQ (reference sequence). The J segment lost 3 bases and the V segment lost 5 bases, leaving 7 bases of the junction unmatched. Recruited during active infection, patients (from Seattle) were subsequently followed longitudinally.

The source of this sequence is a woman aged 30 to 39 with COVID-19, enrolled during active disease. V gene TRBV13 combines with J gene TRBJ2-7; 10 bases align to TRBD2. Source material: peripheral blood. The CDR3 protein is CASSPTLAGVYEQYF. CDR3 in DNA: TGTGCCAGCAGCCCCACCCTAGCGGGGGTCTACGAGCAGTACTTC.